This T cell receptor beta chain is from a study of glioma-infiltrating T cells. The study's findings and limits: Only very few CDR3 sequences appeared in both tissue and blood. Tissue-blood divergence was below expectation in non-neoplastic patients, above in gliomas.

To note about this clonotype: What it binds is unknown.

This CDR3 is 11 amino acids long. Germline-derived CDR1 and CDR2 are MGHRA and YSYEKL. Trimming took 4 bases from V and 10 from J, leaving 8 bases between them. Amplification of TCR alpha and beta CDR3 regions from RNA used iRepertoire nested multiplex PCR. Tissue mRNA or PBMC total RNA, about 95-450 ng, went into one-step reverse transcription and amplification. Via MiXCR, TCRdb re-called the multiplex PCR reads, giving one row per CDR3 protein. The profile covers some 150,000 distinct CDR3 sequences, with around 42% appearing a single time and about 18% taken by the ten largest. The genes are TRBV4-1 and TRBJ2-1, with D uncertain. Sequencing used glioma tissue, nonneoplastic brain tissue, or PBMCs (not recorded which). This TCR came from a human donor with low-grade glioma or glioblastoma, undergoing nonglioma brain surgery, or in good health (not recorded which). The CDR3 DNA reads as TGCGCCAGCAGCCGCGACCGCGAGCAGTTCTTC. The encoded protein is CASSRDREQFF.